This T cell receptor beta chain stems from a study of T cell responses to AZD1222 COVID-19 vaccine. The study's findings and limits: Repertoire sampling occurred only after the peak T cell response. Females made up more of the donors, who were largely white British, and clonal diversity may have come out too low. Spike-specific TCR breadth and depth went up after people got two AZD1222 doses.

In regard to this clone: As yet, its antigen is unknown.

The CDR3 length is 12 residues. Germline V gene sequence: CDR1 MNHEY, CDR2 SMNVEV (reference sequence). Trimming removed 3 bases at V and 7 bases at J, with 7 bases between. The data were produced by immunoSEQ multiplex PCR, yet TCRdb's version contains in-frame clones alone and is incomplete. The table lists 70,000 to 75,000 clones, 70% to 90% of them singletons. Second-dose timings of about 4 or about 12 weeks were pooled. The sequence was collected from an adult who received the AZD1222 COVID-19 vaccine. The V and J genes are TRBV27 and TRBJ1-5; D gene uncertain. Sequencing used peripheral blood, obtained 28 days after the second AZD1222 dose. CDR3 amino acids: CASSFFGQPQHF. For the CDR3, the DNA is TGTGCCAGCAGTTTCTTTGGCCAGCCCCAGCATTTT.